A selection of T cell receptor beta chains follows, all from one sample in a study of CD8+ T cells in alopecia areata. Generated by immunoSEQ multiplex PCR, the TCRdb table keeps only in-frame clones and is missing some. This table has under 300,000 clones, around 67% appearing once. Material: CD4+ T cells sorted from blood, obtained at week 0. Receptors were obtained from a human donor with alopecia areata. Each CDR3 is given with its conserved first and last residue. Each record gives: CDR3 DNA, CDR3 protein, D gene, clone size, J gene, V gene. The D gene is left open where the match is weak. Clone size is not always given. Where it is, it says once, few, many or a class for expanded clones.

TGCAGCGCTGTTGTGCGGGCCGCGAGGGTTAGCAATCAGCCCCAGCATTTT | CSAVVRAARVSNQPQHF | NA | NA | TRBJ1-5 | TRBV29-1
TGCAGCGTTGACAGGGGGCGTCCAGATACGCAGTATTTT | CSVDRGRPDTQYF | TRBD1 | few | TRBJ2-3 | TRBV29-1
TGTGCCTGGACAGGGGGCGGCTATGGCTACACCTTC | CAWTGGGYGYTF | TRBD1 | NA | TRBJ1-2 | TRBV30
TGTGCCAGCAGTACAGGGGGTAACTATGGCTACACCTTC | CASSTGGNYGYTF | TRBD1 | once | TRBJ1-2 | TRBV6-1
TGTGGGTTGAGGGATACAGATACGCAGTATTTT | CGLRDTDTQYF | NA | NA | TRBJ2-3 | TRBV30
TGTGCCAGCAGCGAAACTAGCGGGGCTGAGCAGTTCTTC | CASSETSGAEQFF | TRBD2 | NA | TRBJ2-1 | TRBV7-2
TGTGCCTGGAGTACGGGACCGGGACGTTACACCTTC | CAWSTGPGRYTF | NA | once | TRBJ1-2 | TRBV30
TGCGCCAGCAGCTCCCTTCCTAGGACTAGCGCCTACAATGAGCAGTTCTTC | CASSSLPRTSAYNEQFF | TRBD2 | NA | TRBJ2-1 | TRBV5-1
TGTGCCAGCAGTTACCAACCAGGCTACGAGCAGTACTTC | CASSYQPGYEQYF | NA | NA | TRBJ2-7 | TRBV6-5
TGCGCCAGCAATCCAGGCGGGGTAGGCGAACAAGAGACCCAGTACTTC | CASNPGGVGEQETQYF | NA | NA | TRBJ2-5 | TRBV5-1
TGTGCCAGCAGCGTGGGGACAGCGAACACCGGGGAGCTGTTTTTT | CASSVGTANTGELFF | TRBD1 | NA | TRBJ2-2 | TRBV9
TGTGCCAGCAGCGTAGCGGGGGAGCGACCCCAGCATTTT | CASSVAGERPQHF | NA | NA | TRBJ1-5 | TRBV9
TGTGCCAGCAGTTTCCGGACTAGCGGGGTTTTCTACGAGCAGTACTTC | CASSFRTSGVFYEQYF | TRBD2 | NA | TRBJ2-7 | TRBV6-5
TGTGCCAGCAGCTCGCGGACAGGGAGCTCCTATAATTCACCCCTCCACTTT | CASSSRTGSSYNSPLHF | TRBD1 | NA | TRBJ1-6 | TRBV13
TGTGCCTGGAGGACAGGGTATGAGGCCTATGGCTACACCTTC | CAWRTGYEAYGYTF | TRBD1 | NA | TRBJ1-2 | TRBV30
TGTGCCAGCACCGAGGTGAGGGGGCGCTTGGCATACGAGCAGTACTTC | CASTEVRGRLAYEQYF | TRBD1 | NA | TRBJ2-7 | TRBV7-2